The 26 T cell receptor beta chains given below trace back to one sample, sequenced in a study of blood T cell repertoires in COVID-19. Sequencing was performed with immunoSEQ multiplex PCR; in TCRdb, only in-frame clones are kept and a portion is missing. In the table there are 250,000 to 350,000 clones, around 90% of which are singletons. Specimen: peripheral blood. The receptors come from a man younger than 35 with active or convalescent COVID-19.

This rearrangement joins TRBV2 to TRBJ1-6; 9 nucleotides align to TRBD1. CDR1 and CDR2 (germline): SNHLY, FYNNEI. The V and J ends lost 6 bases and 10 bases, in that order; junction bases with no gene match: 7. The CDR3 contains 14 residues. The CDR3 spells CASRGTGKGSPLHF. The CDR3 nucleotides read TGTGCCAGCAGGGGGACAGGGAAGGGGTCACCCCTCCACTTT.

The chain carries TRBV9 and TRBJ1-3; D perhaps matches TRBD1 (5 bases). The V gene's germline CDR1 is SGDLS and CDR2 YYNGEE. This CDR3 spans 16 amino acids. The germline V and J ends were trimmed by 0 bases and 3 bases, with 13 bases remaining between them. In DNA, the CDR3 is TGTGCCAGCAGCGTAGCTACGGGGGGGTATGGAAACACCATATATTTT. This translates into CASSVATGGYGNTIYF.

This clone has just one count. The V gene is TRBV7-6, the J gene TRBJ2-7; 10 nucleotides line up with TRBD1. Germline V gene lookup returns CDR1 SGHVS and CDR2 FNYEAQ. The V gene end was trimmed by 6 bases and the J gene end by 2 bases; junction bases not matched to a gene: 7. The CDR3 sequence is 15 residues long. In DNA, the CDR3 is TGTGCCAGCAGTCTCGGACAGGGGGGCCCCTACGAGCAGTACTTC. Amino acids: CASSLGQGGPYEQYF.

For the CDR3, the DNA is TGTGCCAGCAGCTCCACCCGCAGCGGGGGGGCCTACAATGAGCAGTTCTTC. This gives the protein CASSSTRSGGAYNEQFF. The V call is TRBV11-3, the J call TRBJ2-1; 10 positions agree with TRBD2. The CDR3 totals 17 residues. Germline CDR1 SGHNT, CDR2 YENEEA. V shed 4 bases, J shed 2 bases, and the junction held 8 bases outside the gene matches.

J is TRBJ2-7 and V is TRBV29-1, with 10 bases matching TRBD1. V gave up 7 bases and J gave up 3 bases; unmatched junction bases: 9. CDR3 length equals 14 residues. CDR1 and CDR2 (germline): SQVTM, ANQGSEA. CDR3 nucleotide sequence: TGCAGCGCCGACATGGGGACAGGGGACTACGAGCAGTACTTC. Protein sequence: CSADMGTGDYEQYF.

This clone was seen once. The chain recombines TRBV6-4 with TRBJ2-2, with D tentatively TRBD1 (6 bases). CDR1 MRHNA and CDR2 SNTAGT come from the germline V gene. This CDR3 is 13 amino acids long. Trimming cost V 4 bases and J 4 bases, with 7 bases left between them. The CDR3 region has the DNA TGTGCCAGCAGTGCGGACAGCACCGGGGAGCTGTTTTTT. Residues: CASSADSTGELFF.

V is TRBV11-3 and J is TRBJ2-5; 12 nucleotides line up with TRBD2. CDR1 is SGHNT, CDR2 YENEEA, per germline. The CDR3 totals 15 residues. V trimming: 3 bases; J trimming: 5 bases; junction bases outside the gene matches: 4. As DNA, the CDR3 is TGTGCCAGCAGCTTCTCGCTAGCGGGGGGGGAGACCCAGTACTTC. Translated: CASSFSLAGGETQYF. Supplemented by reference TRBV11-3 and TRBJ2-5, the full variable domain reads EAGVVQSPRYKIIEKKQPVAFWCNPISGHNTLYWYLQNLGQGPELLIRYENEEAVDDSQLPKDRFSAERLKGVDSTLKIQPAELGDSAVYLCASSFSLAGGETQYFGPGTRLLVL.

The chain joins TRBV7-2 to TRBJ2-7, with 8 positions matching TRBD1. The germline V gene has CDR1 SGHTA and CDR2 FQGNSA. The CDR3 has 15 amino acids. With 1 base clipped from V and 3 bases from J, the junction kept 5 bases outside the gene matches. The CDR3 region is CASSLDRGSFYEQYF. DNA of the CDR3: TGTGCCAGCAGCTTAGACAGGGGGAGTTTCTACGAGCAGTACTTC.

J is TRBJ2-3 and V is TRBV10-3, with TRBD2 as a possible D gene (6 bases). V was trimmed by 2 bases and J by 5 bases, leaving 17 bases between them. Germline V gene lookup returns CDR1 ENHRY and CDR2 SYGVKD. This CDR3 is 16 amino acids long. CDR3 sequence (DNA): TGTGCCATCAGTGAGGCGGGACCAGGAACGGGAGATACGCAGTATTTT. Translating it yields CAISEAGPGTGDTQYF.

The chain links TRBV7-2 to TRBJ2-1, with 11 bases that match TRBD2. CDR3 length equals 15 residues. Germline CDR1 is SGHTA and CDR2 is FQGNSA. J lost 10 bases, V lost 5 bases, and 10 bases had no gene match. As DNA, the CDR3 is TGTGCCAGCAGCCTACCGGGACTAGCGGTTACGGAGCAGTTCTTC. This gives the protein CASSLPGLAVTEQFF. Full variable domain (remainder filled in from reference TRBV7-2 and TRBJ2-1): GAGVSQSPSNKVTEKGKDVELRCDPISGHTALYWYRQSLGQGLEFLIYFQGNSAPDKSGLPSDRFSAERTGGSVSTLTIQRTQQEDSAVYLCASSLPGLAVTEQFFGPGTRLTVL.

This clone was detected only once. V and J are TRBV27 and TRBJ1-6; no firm D call. V was clipped by 6 bases and J by 0 bases, with 15 bases between them. Germline V lookup: CDR1 MNHEY, CDR2 SMNVEV (reference sequence). CDR3 length: 17 residues. The CDR3 reads CASRLSFRSSYNSPLHF. The CDR3, as DNA: TGTGCCAGCAGACTGAGTTTTCGGAGCTCCTATAATTCACCCCTCCACTTT.

The chain couples TRBV5-6 to TRBJ1-4, with 9 bases matching TRBD1. Trimming cost V 5 bases and J 8 bases; bases outside gene matches: 10. From germline, CDR1 is SGHDT and CDR2 YYEEEE. This CDR3 is 15 amino acids long. The CDR3 nucleotides read TGTGCCAGCAGTTCCCCGGGACAGGGAAGAGAAAAACTGTTTTTT. Its protein product is CASSSPGQGREKLFF. Based on the CDR3 plus reference TRBV5-6 and TRBJ1-4, the full variable domain is DAGVTQSPTHLIKTRGQQVTLRCSPKSGHDTVSWYQQALGQGPQFIFQYYEEEERQRGNFPDRFSGHQFPNYSSELNVNALLLGDSALYLCASSSPGQGREKLFFGSGTQLSVL.

This rearrangement joins TRBV9 to TRBJ1-1; D is perhaps TRBD1 (5 bases). Germline V lookup: CDR1 SGDLS, CDR2 YYNGEE. This CDR3 has 14 residues. Trimming removed 4 bases at V and 5 bases at J, with 15 bases between. The CDR3 sequence: CASSPRAGGTEAFF. The CDR3 DNA is TGTGCCAGCAGCCCCCGCGCCGGGGGGACTGAAGCTTTCTTT.

The rearrangement links TRBV29-1 to TRBJ2-7, with D possibly being TRBD1 (5 bases). The CDR3 runs to 13 residues. V was trimmed by 6 bases and J by 6 bases, leaving 18 bases between them. Germline-derived CDR1 and CDR2 are SQVTM and ANQGSEA. CDR3: CSVRNDRSGEQYF. The CDR3, as DNA: TGCAGCGTGAGGAATGACAGATCAGGCGAGCAGTACTTC.

The rearrangement joins TRBV7-2 to TRBJ1-3; no definite D call. V was clipped by 6 bases and J by 0 bases, with 12 bases between them. Per the germline V gene, CDR1 is SGHTA and CDR2 is FQGNSA. The CDR3 totals 15 residues. CDR3 protein: CASSLDSRSGNTIYF. CDR3 DNA sequence: TGTGCCAGCAGTCTGGACTCACGCTCTGGAAACACCATATATTTT.

The chain recombines TRBV7-9 with TRBJ2-1, with D possibly matching TRBD1 (5 bases). V lost 6 bases and J lost 8, with 11 bases in between. The CDR3 runs 12 residues. CDR1 and CDR2 from the germline V gene are SEHNR and FQNEAQ (reference sequence). The CDR3 DNA follows: TGTGCCAGCAGTTCCCAAGGGGATGAGCAGTTCTTC. Its translation: CASSSQGDEQFF.

J is TRBJ1-1 and V is TRBV6-6; a weak D match, TRBD1 (6 bases). CDR1 and CDR2 (germline): MNHNY, SVGAGI (reference sequence). V was clipped by 5 bases and J by 0 bases, with 22 bases between them. The CDR3 totals 18 residues. The CDR3 here is CASSHRDPKKGLNTEAFF. CDR3 coding DNA: TGTGCCAGCAGTCACAGGGATCCAAAAAAGGGATTGAACACTGAAGCTTTCTTT.

Regarding this clone: Other DNA sequences in the sample encode the same CDR3. This chain links TRBV6-5 with TRBJ2-7, with a tentative D call TRBD2 (5 bases). Deletions cut 2 bases from V and 0 bases from J, with 8 bases between. The CDR3 covers 14 residues. CDR1 is MNHEY and CDR2 is SVGAGI in the germline V gene. CDR3 coding DNA: TGTGCCAGCAGTTACGCGGGTGGCTCCTACGAGCAGTACTTC. It translates to CASSYAGGSYEQYF.

This chain connects TRBV7-2 to TRBJ1-1; a possible D gene is TRBD1 (6 bases). CDR3 size: 17 residues. The ends were cut back, 1 base at V and 4 bases at J, with 19 bases in the middle. CDR1 SGHTA and CDR2 FQGNSA come from the germline V gene. For the CDR3, the DNA is TGTGCCAGCAGCTTAGTGGGGATAGACAGGACGACCACTGAAGCTTTCTTT. It yields the protein CASSLVGIDRTTTEAFF.

The V call is TRBV4-1, the J call TRBJ2-7; 9 bases fit TRBD1. Germline-derived CDR1 and CDR2 are MGHRA and YSYEKL. This CDR3 comprises 16 residues. V dropped 4 bases and J dropped 3; count of bases not matched to a gene: 10. CDR3 amino acids: CASSPYMDRGVYEQYF. The CDR3 DNA sequence: TGCGCCAGCAGCCCTTACATGGACAGGGGCGTCTACGAGCAGTACTTC.

The V call is TRBV27, the J call TRBJ2-6, with 10 bases that match TRBD1. In germline, CDR1 is MNHEY, CDR2 SMNVEV (reference sequence). The CDR3 totals 18 residues. With 4 bases clipped from V and 2 bases from J, the junction kept 8 bases outside the gene matches. For the CDR3, the DNA is TGTGCCAGCAGTTCCGTGGACAGGGGGACAACTGGGGCCAACGTCCTGACTTTC. Translation: CASSSVDRGTTGANVLTF.

This sequence joins TRBV5-4 and TRBJ2-5; a possible D gene is TRBD1 (6 bases). Looked up from germline, CDR1 is SGHNT and CDR2 is YYREEE (reference sequence). CDR3 length: 15 residues. Trimming stripped 6 bases from V and 2 bases from J, with 17 bases between. The CDR3 spells CASNLDRTVQETQYF. In DNA form, the CDR3 reads TGTGCCAGCAATCTCGACCGGACAGTGCAAGAGACCCAGTACTTC. The variable domain in full, with the rest retrieved from reference TRBV5-4 and TRBJ2-5, is ETGVTQSPTHLIKTRGQQVTLRCSSQSGHNTVSWYQQALGQGPQFIFQYYREEENGRGNFPPRFSGLQFPNYSSELNVNALELDDSALYLCASNLDRTVQETQYFGPGTRLLVL.

The CDR3 sequence: CASSSAGLAGPNTGELFF. Written as DNA, the CDR3 is TGCGCCAGCAGCTCCGCCGGACTAGCGGGGCCAAACACCGGGGAGCTGTTTTTT. The chain recombines TRBV5-1 with TRBJ2-2, with 12 positions matching TRBD2. The CDR3 is 18 amino acids. Germline V gene sequence: CDR1 SGHRS, CDR2 YFSETQ. With V trimmed by 3 bases and J by 2 bases, 8 bases remained unmatched.

The CDR3 spells CASSFAGHGELFF. The CDR3 bases are TGCGCCAGCAGCTTCGCAGGGCACGGGGAGCTGTTTTTT. The rearrangement uses TRBV5-1 and TRBJ2-2; weak D call: TRBD1 (5 bases). Trimming removed 2 bases at V and 7 bases at J, with 9 bases between. The CDR3 loop spans 13 amino acids. CDR1 and CDR2 from the germline V gene are SGHRS and YFSETQ.

The V gene is TRBV5-1, the J gene TRBJ2-1, with a tentative D call TRBD1 (5 bases). CDR3 length equals 15 residues. V was cut by 0 bases and J by 5 bases, with 12 bases left in between. Looked up from germline, CDR1 is SGHRS and CDR2 is YFSETQ. The DNA for the CDR3 is TGCGCCAGCAGCTTGGGTGCGACAGAAGACAATGAGCAGTTCTTC. Residues: CASSLGATEDNEQFF.

This clone was seen only a few times. The chain recombines TRBV5-6 with TRBJ1-6, with D unresolved. Germline V gene sequence: CDR1 SGHDT, CDR2 YYEEEE. The CDR3 is 14 residues long. Trimming took 0 bases from V and 9 from J, leaving 10 bases between them. The CDR3 loop is CASSLGREVSPLHF. The CDR3, as DNA: TGTGCCAGCAGCTTGGGGCGGGAAGTTTCACCCCTCCACTTT. The whole variable domain, filled in from reference TRBV5-6 and TRBJ1-6, reads DAGVTQSPTHLIKTRGQQVTLRCSPKSGHDTVSWYQQALGQGPQFIFQYYEEEERQRGNFPDRFSGHQFPNYSSELNVNALLLGDSALYLCASSLGREVSPLHFGNGTRLTVT.